This record looks at one T cell receptor beta chain sequence and its context. As yet, its antigen is unknown. These data originate in a study of persistence of HIV-infected CD4 T cells. Turning to the study itself: The sample holds CD4+ T cells responsive to CMV or HIV-1 Gag.

Germline CDR1 SNHLY, CDR2 FYNNEI. The CDR3 runs 15 residues. Unmatched junction bases numbered 5, after V lost 4 bases and J lost 2 bases. Cells were stimulated with overlapping HIV-1 Gag 15-mer peptides. CD40L-negative CD69-negative CD45RO-high memory CD4+ T cells were sorted as populations depleted of antigen-responding cells. For at least 4 years, plasma HIV-1 RNA was undetectable (<50 copies/mL). Anti-CD28/CD49d costimulation, CD40-blocking antibody and enfuvirtide were given to CD8-depleted PBMCs for 15 to 20 hours. The libraries were made with immunoSEQ version 4 in survey mode. This table comes from immunoSEQ multiplex PCR, and its TCRdb copy is limited to in-frame clones, with some not included. The sample yields just under 65,000 clones, 65% to 75% seen once.

This sequence joins TRBV2 and TRBJ1-5; 7 bases fit TRBD1. The TCR sequence derives from an adult man with HIV who was CMV-seropositive. The specimen was CD4+ T cells sorted from PBMCs after approximately 20-hour stimulation, collected from a patient who received antiretroviral therapy. The CDR3 DNA is TGTGCCAGCAGTGTCACAGGGGCGGGCAATCAGCCCCAGCATTTT. Its protein product is CASSVTGAGNQPQHF.